This T cell receptor beta chain derives from a study of T cells of healthy individuals. This clonotype has at least ten counts. Trimming cost V 5 bases and J 8 bases, with 14 bases left between them. Germline V lookup: CDR1 PRHDT, CDR2 FYEKMQ (reference sequence). The CDR3 extends over 13 amino acids. TCRdb called the 5' RACE reads again in MiXCR, with one record for every CDR3 protein. This table has around 100,000 distinct CDR3 sequences, 15% to 20% appearing once. V and J are TRBV13 and TRBJ2-3, with D possibly matching TRBD2 (5 bases). The TCR sequence derives from a human donor in good health. The CDR3, as DNA: TGTGCCAGCAGCCAAAGGGTCGCGGGTACGCAGTATTTT. Translation gives CASSQRVAGTQYF.